The T cell receptor beta chain described here comes from a study of neoadjuvant nivolumab and ipilimumab in lung cancer. Findings and caveats of the study: Blood richness before therapy tracked richness in tumors resected after neoadjuvant therapy. From pretherapy to surgery, tumor richness and clonality rose with dual therapy. Pathologic regression was not significantly tied to TCR clonality. Resected tumors had greater TCR richness and clonality than uninvolved lung.

This CDR3 comprises 14 residues. The V and J ends lost 5 bases and 5 bases respectively, with 13 bases between them. The germline CDR1 and CDR2 sequences are SGHTA and FQGNSA. Note on this clone: The antigen is not known.

The protocol was immunoSEQ multiplex PCR, while the TCRdb copy is restricted to in-frame clones and leaves out a portion. The sample comprises fewer than 40,000 clones, about 91% of which are singletons, and 3.3% rests with the top ten. The V gene is TRBV7-2, the J gene TRBJ2-1; tentatively, D is TRBD1 (6 bases). This specimen was peripheral blood, taken before neoadjuvant nivolumab, alone or with ipilimumab. This receptor was identified in an adult with non-small cell lung cancer. DNA for the CDR3: TGTGCCAGCAGCCCAGGGGTGGGGCACAATGAGCAGTTCTTC. Translated: CASSPGVGHNEQFF.